Shown below are 20 T cell receptor beta chains from a single sample sequenced in a study of blood T cell repertoires in COVID-19. Assay: immunoSEQ multiplex PCR; the TCRdb copy retains only in-frame clones and omits some. The repertoire holds around 300,000 clones, with over 75% as singletons. Source material: peripheral blood. Receptors originate from a man between 50 and 59 years old with active or convalescent COVID-19.

This clone was observed a single time. The chain is built from TRBV6-1 and TRBJ2-1; D call uncertain. The germline V gene encodes CDR1 MNHNS and CDR2 SASEGT. The CDR3 runs 11 residues. With 3 bases removed from V and 9 bases from J, the gap between germline ends came to 6 bases. The CDR3 DNA reads TGTGCCAGCAGTGATAGAGGTGAGCAGTTCTTC. It specifies CASSDRGEQFF.

The CDR3: CASSTWTSGSITEETQYF. The CDR3, as DNA: TGTGCCAGTAGTACCTGGACTAGCGGGAGTATTACGGAGGAGACCCAGTACTTC. The chain is built from TRBV19 and TRBJ2-5; TRBD2 aligns across 13 bases. The CDR3 consists of 18 residues. CDR1 is LNHDA and CDR2 is SQIVND in the germline V gene (reference sequence). Trimming cost V 4 bases and J 5 bases; bases outside gene matches: 13. The whole variable domain, filled in from reference TRBV19 and TRBJ2-5, reads DGGITQSPKYLFRKEGQNVTLSCEQNLNHDAMYWYRQDPGQGLRLIYYSQIVNDFQKGDIAEGYSVSREKKESFPLTVTSAQKNPTAFYLCASSTWTSGSITEETQYFGPGTRLLVL.

The chain has TRBV11-2 and TRBJ2-1; 7 positions agree with TRBD2. The CDR3 covers 13 residues. Germline V gene data show CDR1 as SGHAT and CDR2 as FQNNGV. The CDR3, as DNA: TGTGCAGCGGGGCGGTCCTCCTACAATGAGCAGTTCTTC. Its protein is CAAGRSSYNEQFF.

This clone was seen a handful of times. V is TRBV20-1 and J is TRBJ1-2, with a tentative D call TRBD1 (6 bases). The CDR3 has 12 residues. Germline CDR1 and CDR2: DFQATT and SNEGSKA (reference sequence). V lost 4 bases and J 8 bases, leaving 14 bases between the germline ends. The CDR3 coding sequence is TGCAGTGCTAATGACAGGTGGTGGGGCTACACCTTC. This codes for CSANDRWWGYTF.

V gene TRBV5-5 combines with J gene TRBJ2-3; a weak D match, TRBD2 (5 bases). Germline CDR1 SGHKS, CDR2 YYEKEE (reference sequence). The germline V and J ends were trimmed by 3 bases and 0 bases, with 11 bases remaining between them. The length of the CDR3 is 15 residues. The CDR3: CASSWTPTSTDTQYF. DNA for the CDR3: TGTGCCAGCAGCTGGACTCCCACTAGCACAGATACGCAGTATTTT.

CDR3 amino acids: CASTAKIQGWRPQHF. CDR3 DNA sequence: TGTGCCAGTACCGCGAAGATCCAGGGGTGGCGGCCCCAGCATTTT. This rearrangement joins TRBV19 to TRBJ1-5, with a weak D call TRBD1 (6 bases). The CDR3 consists of 15 residues. V shed 7 bases and J shed 9 bases, with 22 bases lying between them. The germline CDR1 and CDR2 sequences are LNHDA and SQIVND (reference sequence). Supplemented by reference TRBV19 and TRBJ1-5, the full variable domain reads DGGITQSPKYLFRKEGQNVTLSCEQNLNHDAMYWYRQDPGQGLRLIYYSQIVNDFQKGDIAEGYSVSREKKESFPLTVTSAQKNPTAFYLCASTAKIQGWRPQHFGDGTRLSIL.

The chain has TRBV6-4 and TRBJ2-3, with TRBD1 matching over 7 bases. J lost 1 base, V lost 2 bases, and 3 bases had no gene match. Germline loops: CDR1 MRHNA, CDR2 SNTAGT. The CDR3 is made up of 15 amino acids. CDR3 bases: TGTGCCAGCAGTGACACCGGACAGGGCACAGATACGCAGTATTTT. Protein product: CASSDTGQGTDTQYF.

The rearrangement uses TRBV7-9 and TRBJ2-2, with 7 bases aligning to TRBD2. Germline assignment: CDR1 SEHNR and CDR2 FQNEAQ (reference sequence). The CDR3 consists of 15 residues. With 2 bases clipped from V and 4 bases from J, the junction kept 4 bases outside the gene matches. CDR3 nucleotide sequence: TGTGCCAGCAGCTTAAGACGGGAGGTCACCGGGGAGCTGTTTTTT. Translating it yields CASSLRREVTGELFF.

The chain couples TRBV12-3 or TRBV12-4 to TRBJ2-7; D perhaps matches TRBD2 (5 bases). V gave up 6 bases and J gave up 2 bases, with 8 bases separating them. The CDR3 has 12 amino acids. CDR3: CASSYGTYEQYF. The CDR3 coding sequence is TGTGCCAGCAGCTACGGGACCTACGAGCAGTACTTC.

The CDR3 DNA sequence: TGTGCCACCAGTGATACCCGGGACACGTACAACGTCCTGACTTTC. Translating it yields CATSDTRDTYNVLTF. The V and J genes are TRBV24-1 and TRBJ2-6; tentative D call: TRBD1 (6 bases). Germline CDR1 is KGHDR and CDR2 is SFDVKD. This CDR3 region has 15 residues. V lost 3 bases to trimming and J lost 9 bases, with 14 bases between them.

This clone has just a few counts. The gene calls are TRBV7-8 and TRBJ1-4; D is possibly TRBD1 (5 bases). Germline CDR1 reads SGHVS; CDR2 reads FQNEAQ. The V end was cut by 5 bases, the J end by 7 bases, with 17 bases between. The CDR3 consists of 15 residues. CDR3 amino acids: CASSGGGGRGEKLFF. DNA for the CDR3: TGTGCCAGCAGCGGCGGGGGGGGAAGGGGTGAAAAACTGTTTTTT. Together with reference TRBV7-8 and TRBJ1-4, the CDR3 gives the full variable domain: GAGVSQSPRYKVAKRGQDVALRCDPISGHVSLFWYQQALGQGPEFLTYFQNEAQLDKSGLPSDRFFAERPEGSVSTLKIQRTQQEDSAVYLCASSGGGGRGEKLFFGSGTQLSVL.

The CDR3 nucleotides read TGTGCCAGCCGAACTGCGGCCAGGGGCCCCATCGGGCCCCAGCATTTT. Translation: CASRTAARGPIGPQHF. The chain uses TRBV7-2 and TRBJ1-5; TRBD1 might be the D (6 bases). Trimming pared 8 bases from V and 9 bases from J, leaving 26 bases between. This CDR3 contains 16 residues. CDR1 is SGHTA, CDR2 FQGNSA, per germline.

The gene calls are TRBV3-1 (or the pseudogene TRBV3-2) and TRBJ1-6; 7 bases agree with TRBD1. The CDR3 contains 14 residues. J gave up 9 bases and V 1 base, and 3 bases lay outside the gene matches. Germline CDR1 is LGHDT and CDR2 is YNNKEL (reference sequence). The CDR3 bases are TGTGCCAGCAGCCAAGGACAGGGAGGTTCACCCCTCCACTTT. Translating gives CASSQGQGGSPLHF.

V gene TRBV7-2 combines with J gene TRBJ2-2; 7 bases are shared with TRBD2. V shed 6 bases, J shed 4 bases, and the junction held 8 bases outside the gene matches. The CDR3 covers 15 residues. CDR1 and CDR2 (germline): SGHTA, FQGNSA. CDR3 bases: TGTGCCAGCAGGGTACCGGGAGGAGGCACCGGGGAGCTGTTTTTT. Residues: CASRVPGGGTGELFF.

The V and J genes are TRBV5-4 and TRBJ2-1; 7 nucleotides align to TRBD1. The germline gives CDR1 SGHNT, CDR2 YYREEE (reference sequence). CDR3 length equals 14 residues. Germline trimming cut 4 bases from V and 9 bases from J; bases unmatched to any gene: 10. The CDR3 sequence: CASSQWTGGGEQFF. In DNA form, the CDR3 reads TGTGCCAGCAGCCAATGGACAGGCGGTGGTGAGCAGTTCTTC.

The chain joins TRBV5-1 to TRBJ1-3; D is unclear. Per the germline V gene, CDR1 is SGHRS and CDR2 is YFSETQ. The CDR3 covers 14 residues. Trimming took off 2 bases at V and 8 bases at J, with 14 bases between the two ends. The DNA for the CDR3 is TGCGCCAGCAGCTTAGGTAGTCCAGCGGACACCATATATTTT. Its protein product is CASSLGSPADTIYF.

This clone was picked up a small number of times. This chain uses TRBV30 with TRBJ2-2; 10 bases fit TRBD2. The CDR3 contains 14 residues. Per germline, CDR1 GTSNPN and CDR2 SVGIG (reference sequence). V gave up 4 bases and J gave up 4 bases; unmatched junction bases: 3. CDR3 protein: CAWTSGSITGELFF. CDR3 sequence (DNA): TGTGCCTGGACTAGCGGGAGTATCACCGGGGAGCTGTTTTTT.

The CDR3 bases are TGTGCCAGCAGCGAGCCGACAGGAACGGAAAAACTGTTTTTT. Its protein product is CASSEPTGTEKLFF. This chain uses TRBV28 with TRBJ1-4; possibly TRBD1 for D (6 bases). Trimming cost V 6 bases and J 8 bases, with 16 bases left between them. In germline, CDR1 is MDHEN, CDR2 SYDVKM. This CDR3 comprises 14 residues.

This chain uses TRBV5-6 with TRBJ2-5; TRBD1 matches 7 bases. CDR1 and CDR2 (germline): SGHDT, YYEEEE. The CDR3 consists of 14 residues. The V gene end was trimmed by 3 bases and the J gene end by 1 base; junction bases not matched to a gene: 3. CDR3 DNA sequence: TGTGCCAGCAGCTCACAGGGGACCCAAGAGACCCAGTACTTC. This gives the protein CASSSQGTQETQYF.

A note on this clone: Other DNA variants within this sample encode the same CDR3. This sequence joins TRBV7-9 and TRBJ1-4; D not certain. Germline lookup yields CDR1 SEHNR and CDR2 FQNEAQ (reference sequence). Trimming took off 0 bases at V and 5 bases at J, with 7 bases between the two ends. CDR3 length equals 14 residues. DNA for the CDR3: TGTGCCAGCAGCTTAGCAGGAGGAAATGAAAAACTGTTTTTT. This encodes CASSLAGGNEKLFF.